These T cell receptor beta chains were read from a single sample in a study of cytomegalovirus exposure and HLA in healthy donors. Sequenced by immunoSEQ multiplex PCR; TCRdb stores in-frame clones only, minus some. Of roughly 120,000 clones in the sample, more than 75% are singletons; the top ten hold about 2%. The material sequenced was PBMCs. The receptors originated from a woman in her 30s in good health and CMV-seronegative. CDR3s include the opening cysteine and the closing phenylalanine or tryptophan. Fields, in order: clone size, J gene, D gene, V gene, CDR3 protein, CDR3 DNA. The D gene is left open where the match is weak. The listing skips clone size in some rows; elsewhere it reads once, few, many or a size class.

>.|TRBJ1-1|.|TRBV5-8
CASSLVGLQNTEAFF
TGTGCCAGCAGCTTGGTAGGACTCCAGAACACTGAAGCTTTCTTT
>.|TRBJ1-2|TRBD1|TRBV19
CASSYEGRGVYGYTF
TGTGCCAGTAGTTATGAAGGCAGGGGGGTTTATGGCTACACCTTC
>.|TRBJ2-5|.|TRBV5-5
CASSLDSLGTQYF
TGTGCCAGCAGCCTCGACTCACTGGGGACCCAGTACTTC
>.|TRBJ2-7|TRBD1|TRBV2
CASSGQGDYEQYF
TGTGCCAGCAGTGGACAGGGTGACTACGAGCAGTACTTC
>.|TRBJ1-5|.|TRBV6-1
CASSEASGPGQPQHF
TGTGCCAGCAGTGAAGCGAGCGGGCCCGGTCAGCCCCAGCATTTT
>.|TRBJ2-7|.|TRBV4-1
CASSQGLREEQYF
TGCGCCAGCAGCCAGGGACTTAGGGAAGAGCAGTACTTC
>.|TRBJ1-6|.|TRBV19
CASMDSLFNSPLHF
TGTGCCAGTATGGACAGCCTCTTTAATTCACCCCTCCACTTT
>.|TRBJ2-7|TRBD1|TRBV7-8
CASSLAVTGGAGSYEQYF
TGTGCCAGCAGCTTAGCGGTAACAGGGGGCGCGGGCTCCTACGAGCAGTACTTC
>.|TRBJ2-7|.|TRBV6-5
CASRGTGSHEQYF
TGTGCCAGCAGAGGTACAGGGAGCCACGAGCAGTACTTC
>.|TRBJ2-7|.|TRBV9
CASSVDPGRPGEQYF
TGTGCCAGCAGCGTAGACCCTGGACGGCCGGGGGAGCAGTACTTC
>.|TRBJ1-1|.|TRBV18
CASSPGLAGLNTEAFF
TGTGCCAGCTCACCAGGGTTGGCAGGCCTGAACACTGAAGCTTTCTTT
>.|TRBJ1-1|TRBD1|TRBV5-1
CASSPDRGGTEAFF
TGCGCCAGCAGCCCCGACAGGGGAGGTACTGAAGCTTTCTTT
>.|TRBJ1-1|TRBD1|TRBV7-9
CASSLGQGLDTEAFF
TGTGCCAGCAGCCTAGGACAGGGGTTGGACACTGAAGCTTTCTTT
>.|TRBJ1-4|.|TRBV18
CASSPGGAFYEKLFF
TGTGCCAGCTCACCGGGGGGAGCCTTCTATGAAAAACTGTTTTTT
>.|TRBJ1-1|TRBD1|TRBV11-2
CASSSSGTGKDTEAFF
TGTGCCAGCAGCTCTTCCGGGACAGGGAAGGATACTGAAGCTTTCTTT
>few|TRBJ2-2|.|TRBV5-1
CASSLAENTGELFF
TGCGCCAGCAGCTTGGCAGAGAACACCGGGGAGCTGTTTTTT
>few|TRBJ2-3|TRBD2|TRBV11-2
CASSLGTSGGRTDTQYF
TGTGCCAGCAGCTTGGGGACTAGCGGGGGACGCACAGATACGCAGTATTTT
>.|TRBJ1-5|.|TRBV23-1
CASSHHGLGDQPQHF
TGCGCCAGCAGCCACCATGGACTTGGCGATCAGCCCCAGCATTTT
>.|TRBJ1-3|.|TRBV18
CASSPSTGGDTIYF
TGTGCCAGCTCACCTTCGACAGGCGGTGACACCATATATTTT
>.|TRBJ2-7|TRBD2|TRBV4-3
CASSQARGGPGEQYF
TGCGCCAGCAGCCAAGCGCGGGGGGGCCCCGGGGAGCAGTACTTC
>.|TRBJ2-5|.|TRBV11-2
CASSLDTASAKETQYF
TGTGCCAGCAGCTTAGATACAGCTAGCGCAAAAGAGACCCAGTACTTC
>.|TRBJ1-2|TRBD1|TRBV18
CASSPSQEGAYGYTF
TGTGCCAGCTCACCCTCGCAGGAGGGGGCCTATGGCTACACCTTC
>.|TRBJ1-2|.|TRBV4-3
CASSQGSETGLHSYGYTF
TGCGCCAGCAGCCAAGGCAGCGAGACAGGCCTTCACTCCTATGGCTACACCTTC
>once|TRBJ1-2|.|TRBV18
CASSPDRTFNYGYTF
TGTGCCAGCTCACCTGATAGGACTTTTAACTATGGCTACACCTTC
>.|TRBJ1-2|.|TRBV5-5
CASSLAPFDYGYTF
TGTGCCAGCAGCTTGGCCCCGTTTGACTATGGCTACACCTTC
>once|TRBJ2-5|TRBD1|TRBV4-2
CASSQDRGQETQYF
TGTGCCAGCAGCCAGGACAGGGGGCAAGAGACCCAGTACTTC
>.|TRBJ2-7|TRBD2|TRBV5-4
CASSSGLAGAPLWYF
TGTGCCAGCAGCTCGGGACTAGCGGGGGCTCCCTTATGGTACTTC
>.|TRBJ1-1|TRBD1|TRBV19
CAGQGRNTEAFF
TGTGCCGGACAGGGTAGGAACACTGAAGCTTTCTTT
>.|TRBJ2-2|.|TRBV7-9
CASSHTGNTGELFF
TGTGCCAGCAGCCACACAGGAAACACCGGGGAGCTGTTTTTT
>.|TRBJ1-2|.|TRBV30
CAWNRPGGPPNYGYTF
TGTGCCTGGAATCGTCCCGGGGGGCCTCCTAACTATGGCTACACCTTC
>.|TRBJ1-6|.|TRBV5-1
CASSLVPLSSYNSPLHF
TGCGCCAGCAGCTTGGTCCCCTTGAGCTCCTATAATTCACCCCTCCACTTT
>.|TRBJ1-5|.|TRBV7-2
CASRVKAGTGQPQHF
TGTGCCAGCAGGGTGAAGGCTGGAACAGGACAGCCCCAGCATTTT
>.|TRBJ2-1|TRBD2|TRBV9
CASSPRTSGGSYNEQFF
TGTGCCAGCAGCCCCAGGACTAGCGGGGGCTCCTACAATGAGCAGTTCTTC
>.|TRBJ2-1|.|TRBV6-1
CASSDLGGTYNEQFF
TGTGCCAGCAGTGATTTGGGGGGAACCTACAATGAGCAGTTCTTC
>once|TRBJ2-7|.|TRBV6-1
CASSDLVREQYF
TGTGCCAGCAGTGATTTAGTCCGGGAGCAGTACTTC
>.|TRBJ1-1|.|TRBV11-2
CASIHSGATWAFF
TGTGCCAGCATCCATTCCGGAGCCACGTGGGCTTTCTTT
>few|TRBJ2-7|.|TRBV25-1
CASRGDGPYEQYF
TGTGCCAGCAGAGGAGATGGCCCCTACGAGCAGTACTTC
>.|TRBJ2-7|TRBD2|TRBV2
CASILGGFEQYF
TGTGCCAGCATCCTCGGGGGGTTCGAGCAGTACTTC
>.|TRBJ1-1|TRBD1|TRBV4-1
CASSPPGQGAEAFF
TGCGCCAGCAGCCCCCCGGGACAGGGGGCTGAAGCTTTCTTT
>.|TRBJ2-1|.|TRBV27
CASSQTGSSYNEQFF
TGTGCCAGCAGTCAAACAGGGAGCTCCTACAATGAGCAGTTCTTC
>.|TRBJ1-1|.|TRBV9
CASSSSPRDWTDTEAFF
TGTGCCAGCAGCTCATCACCCCGGGATTGGACTGACACTGAAGCTTTCTTT
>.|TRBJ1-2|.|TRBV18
CASSPNRADAGYTF
TGTGCCAGCTCACCAAACAGGGCCGATGCGGGCTACACCTTC
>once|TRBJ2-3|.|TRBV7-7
CASSLGPLAAQYF
TGTGCTAGCAGCTTAGGCCCCCTCGCGGCGCAGTATTTT
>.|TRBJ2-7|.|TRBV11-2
CASSLDRPIHYEQYF
TGTGCCAGCAGCTTAGACAGGCCTATTCACTACGAGCAGTACTTC
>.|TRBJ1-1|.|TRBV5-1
CASSSLGREGGEAFF
TGCGCCAGCAGCTCGCTGGGGAGGGAGGGGGGTGAAGCTTTCTTT
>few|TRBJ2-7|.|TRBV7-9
CASSFSAGEQYF
TGTGCCAGCAGCTTTTCGGCAGGGGAGCAGTACTTC
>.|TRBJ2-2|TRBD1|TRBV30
CAWSQGVLTGELFF
TGTGCCTGGAGTCAGGGGGTGTTGACCGGGGAGCTGTTTTTT